What follows are 26 T cell receptor beta chains derived from one specimen sequenced in a study of T cell responses to AZD1222 COVID-19 vaccine (dated by TCRdb to about 2021). The time point label, as the study defines it: baseline before first vaccination. The protocol used for the library was the immunoSEQ multiplex PCR assay. TCRdb holds this immuneACCESS table with in-frame rearrangements only. Some clones are missing; in checked studies, unresolved V genes explain under half, and the rest has no known cause. The sample yields about 120,000 clones; approximately 91% were counted once. About 6% of the sample comes from the top ten. Source: peripheral blood, taken on day 0 of AZD1222 vaccination. Source of these receptors: an adult in good health.

In DNA form, the CDR3 reads TGTGCCAGCAGAACTCGGTCCCCCTACGATAAGCAGTACTTC. As protein: CASRTRSPYDKQYF. The chain couples TRBV6-5 to TRBJ2-7; D not certain. V lost 6 bases and J lost 8, with 20 bases in between. The germline CDR1 and CDR2 sequences are MNHEY and SVGAGI. The CDR3 sequence is 14 residues long.

V is TRBV5-5 and J is TRBJ2-5, with D unresolved. The germline V gene encodes CDR1 SGHKS and CDR2 YYEKEE (reference sequence). Trimming cost V 1 base and J 5 bases, with 9 bases left between them. This CDR3 contains 13 residues. The CDR3 here is CASSLLGVETQYF. DNA for the CDR3: TGTGCCAGCAGCTTGTTAGGAGTGGAGACCCAGTACTTC.

The sample holds one count of this clone. The chain uses TRBV7-9 and TRBJ1-3; perhaps TRBD1 as D (5 bases). The CDR3 extends over 16 amino acids. Looked up from germline, CDR1 is SEHNR and CDR2 is FQNEAQ (reference sequence). V was clipped by 2 bases and J by 2 bases, with 13 bases between them. DNA for the CDR3: TGTGCCAGCAGCTTACATTTGGGGCGGGCTGGAAACACCATATATTTT. It encodes CASSLHLGRAGNTIYF.

The J gene is TRBJ1-2, the V gene TRBV5-1; D gene unclear. Germline CDR1 and CDR2: SGHRS and YFSETQ. V was shortened by 0 bases and J by 3 bases, with 9 bases between the two germline ends. This CDR3 spans 14 amino acids. The CDR3 coding sequence is TGCGCCAGCAGCTTGGGTACGTTAGACTATGGCTACACCTTC. Translating gives CASSLGTLDYGYTF.

The chain links TRBV5-1 to TRBJ1-3, with no clear D. Deletions cut 1 base from V and 0 bases from J, with 11 bases between. Germline CDR1 reads SGHRS; CDR2 reads YFSETQ. The CDR3 is 16 amino acids. The CDR3 nucleotides read TGCGCCAGCAGCTTGTCGGGTTCGAGCTCTGGAAACACCATATATTTT. This encodes CASSLSGSSSGNTIYF.

The CDR3 protein is CASSEQTGGGGYTF. In DNA form, the CDR3 reads TGTGCCAGCAGTGAACAAACAGGGGGAGGAGGCTACACCTTC. V usage is TRBV6-4 and J usage is TRBJ1-2, with 8 bases identical to TRBD1. CDR1 and CDR2 from the germline V gene are MRHNA and SNTAGT. CDR3 size: 14 residues. J was trimmed by 8 bases and V by 3 bases; bases with no gene match: 8.

This clone was seen a handful of times. CDR3 amino acids: CSVTGQPDGAFF. The CDR3 coding sequence is TGCAGCGTTACCGGACAGCCGGACGGAGCTTTCTTT. The chain couples TRBV29-1 to TRBJ1-1; tentative D call: TRBD1 (6 bases). In germline, CDR1 is SQVTM, CDR2 ANQGSEA. The ends were cut back, 5 bases at V and 10 bases at J, with 17 bases in the middle. This CDR3 is built from 12 residues.

This chain uses TRBV29-1 with TRBJ2-5; no firm D call. This CDR3 comprises 16 residues. CDR1 and CDR2 (germline): SQVTM, ANQGSEA. V was pared by 5 bases and J by 2 bases, with 21 bases between. The CDR3 region has the DNA TGCAGCGTTTTATCAATTGGGTCTGGACCGCAAGAGACCCAGTACTTC. Translated, it gives CSVLSIGSGPQETQYF.

Points on this clone: Because the CDR3's place on the DNA is in doubt, the DNA is left out and the CDR3 is given as listed by TCRdb. CDR3 amino acids: CASSPPILFFGYTF. This chain links TRBV3-1 (or the pseudogene TRBV3-2) with TRBJ1-2. Counting both end residues, the CDR3 totals 14 amino acids. Germline values: CDR1 LGHDT, CDR2 YNNKEL (reference sequence).

This chain links TRBV11-1 with TRBJ2-1, with TRBD2 identical over 8 bases. Looked up from germline, CDR1 is SGHAT and CDR2 is FQDESV (reference sequence). CDR3 length equals 14 residues. The trim removed 3 bases at V and 9 bases at J, leaving 7 bases unmatched. The CDR3 protein is CASSLRAAGGEQFF. CDR3 bases: TGTGCCAGCAGCTTGAGGGCTGCGGGGGGTGAGCAGTTCTTC.

This clone has a handful of counts. As DNA, the CDR3 is TGTGCCAGCAGCTTCAGGGAAATAGGGACTGAAGCTTTCTTT. Residues: CASSFREIGTEAFF. The rearrangement joins TRBV11-2 to TRBJ1-1; D is perhaps TRBD1 (5 bases). Germline V gene sequence: CDR1 SGHAT, CDR2 FQNNGV. V dropped 3 bases and J dropped 5 bases, with 13 bases sitting between them. The CDR3 is 14 residues long.

This chain connects TRBV6-5 to TRBJ2-5, with TRBD1 as a possible D gene (6 bases). Germline V gene lookup returns CDR1 MNHEY and CDR2 SVGAGI. V dropped 0 bases and J dropped 5 bases, with 10 bases sitting between them. The CDR3 is 14 residues long. The CDR3 DNA reads as TGTGCCAGCAGTTACTCGAACCAGGGGGAGACCCAGTACTTC. It codes for CASSYSNQGETQYF.

This clone has more than one count but fewer than ten. V is TRBV3-1 (or the pseudogene TRBV3-2) and J is TRBJ2-1; the D gene is possibly TRBD1 (5 bases). This CDR3 is built from 12 residues. Germline-derived CDR1 and CDR2 are LGHDT and YNNKEL (reference sequence). Trimming pared 2 bases from V and 7 bases from J, leaving 6 bases between. The CDR3 reads CASSQQGNEQFF. The CDR3 DNA is TGTGCCAGCAGCCAACAGGGAAATGAGCAGTTCTTC.

The chain has TRBV12-3 or TRBV12-4 and TRBJ1-2; maybe TRBD1 (5 bases). This CDR3 is 13 amino acids long. Trimming took off 2 bases at V and 4 bases at J, with 8 bases between the two ends. The CDR3 spells CASSLRQGYGYTF. In nucleotides, the CDR3 is TGTGCCAGCAGTTTAAGGCAGGGCTATGGCTACACCTTC.

The chain recombines TRBV4-3 with TRBJ2-3; 7 nucleotides line up with TRBD2. This CDR3 contains 19 residues. The junction had 13 bases not matched to a gene; V was cut back by 0 bases and J by 1 base. CDR1 is LGHNA, CDR2 YSLEER, per germline. The DNA of the CDR3 is TGCGCCAGCAGCCAAGAATGGGCTAGCGGTGGTGGGGGCACAGATACGCAGTATTTT. This gives the protein CASSQEWASGGGGTDTQYF.

The rearrangement uses TRBV7-2 and TRBJ1-2; no clear D gene. Looked up from germline, CDR1 is SGHTA and CDR2 is FQGNSA. The length of the CDR3 is 14 residues. V gave up 0 bases and J gave up 8 bases, with 13 bases separating them. The CDR3 DNA follows: TGTGCCAGCAGCTTAGCGGGGTTAGGGAGGGGCTACACCTTC. This encodes CASSLAGLGRGYTF.

J is TRBJ2-2 and V is TRBV20-1, with D perhaps matching TRBD2 (7 bases). Germline V gives CDR1 DFQATT, CDR2 SNEGSKA (reference sequence). The CDR3 extends over 17 amino acids. The V gene lost 3 bases and the J gene lost 3 bases, with 20 bases spanning the gap. The CDR3 loop is CSASPGGGQIDTGELFF. CDR3 in DNA: TGCAGTGCTAGTCCGGGCGGGGGCCAAATAGACACCGGGGAGCTGTTTTTT.

The chain couples TRBV5-4 to TRBJ1-2; D is unclear. With 2 bases removed from V and 8 bases from J, the gap between germline ends came to 13 bases. Per germline, CDR1 SGHNT and CDR2 YYREEE (reference sequence). The CDR3 covers 13 residues. The CDR3: CASSFEGELGYTF. The CDR3 bases are TGTGCCAGCAGCTTTGAAGGAGAACTCGGCTACACCTTC.

The chain joins TRBV6-1 to TRBJ2-3; either TRBD1 or TRBD2 may supply D (5 bases each). This CDR3 is built from 17 residues. CDR1 is MNHNS and CDR2 is SASEGT in the germline V gene. The V and J ends lost 1 base and 1 base respectively, with 15 bases between them. The chain's CDR3 is CASSEETGQGGTDTQYF. Here the CDR3 DNA reads TGTGCCAGCAGTGAAGAAACGGGGCAGGGTGGCACAGATACGCAGTATTTT.

Comments on this clone: The sample holds other DNA sequences that translate to the same CDR3. The rearrangement links TRBV19 to TRBJ1-2; no firm D call. V lost 0 bases and J lost 7, with 9 bases in between. Germline V gives CDR1 LNHDA, CDR2 SQIVND (reference sequence). The CDR3 length is 13 residues. The chain's CDR3 is CASSIDRRAGYTF. The DNA for the CDR3 is TGTGCCAGTAGTATAGATCGGAGGGCTGGCTACACCTTC.

The rearrangement joins TRBV3-1 (or the pseudogene TRBV3-2) to TRBJ1-2; possible D gene TRBD1, 6 bases. V was trimmed by 3 bases and J by 4 bases, leaving 18 bases between them. This CDR3 has 16 residues. Germline values: CDR1 LGHDT, CDR2 YNNKEL (reference sequence). CDR3 sequence: CASSQADSRTLYGYTF. CDR3 DNA sequence: TGTGCCAGCAGCCAGGCGGACAGCCGAACCCTCTATGGCTACACCTTC.

The rearrangement uses TRBV5-5 and TRBJ2-1; D unresolved. Deletions cut 2 bases from V and 4 bases from J, with 4 bases between. Looked up from germline, CDR1 is SGHKS and CDR2 is YYEKEE (reference sequence). The CDR3 contains 12 residues. The CDR3 sequence: CASSFGYNEQFF. In DNA form, the CDR3 reads TGTGCCAGCAGCTTTGGGTACAATGAGCAGTTCTTC.

The chain couples TRBV5-1 to TRBJ2-2, with D perhaps TRBD1 (7 bases). This CDR3 comprises 14 residues. Germline V gene sequence: CDR1 SGHRS, CDR2 YFSETQ. V lost 6 bases and J 7 bases, leaving 16 bases between the germline ends. CDR3 region: CASTPGGRSGELFF. CDR3 nucleotides: TGCGCCAGCACCCCAGGGGGGCGAAGCGGGGAGCTGTTTTTT.

The gene calls are TRBV7-2 and TRBJ1-2; TRBD1 matches at 8 bases. This CDR3 is 15 amino acids long. The junction had 6 bases not matched to a gene; V was cut back by 6 bases and J by 0 bases. CDR1 is SGHTA and CDR2 is FQGNSA in the germline V gene. The CDR3 region is CASSSAGGPNYGYTF. As DNA, the CDR3 is TGTGCCAGCAGTTCTGCAGGGGGCCCTAACTATGGCTACACCTTC.

The V gene is TRBV6-2 or TRBV6-3, the J gene TRBJ2-5, with D hard to call. V gave up 4 bases and J gave up 5 bases, with 5 bases separating them. Germline CDR1 and CDR2: MNHEY and SVGEGT. CDR3 size: 11 residues. DNA of the CDR3: TGTGCCAGCAGTTTAGGGGAGACCCAGTACTTC. Protein product: CASSLGETQYF.

There are a few counts of this clone. This sequence joins TRBV2 and TRBJ2-7, with 8 bases matching TRBD1. CDR3 length: 14 residues. Trimming cost V 7 bases and J 2 bases; bases outside gene matches: 7. CDR1 is SNHLY and CDR2 is FYNNEI in the germline V gene. As DNA, the CDR3 is TGTGCCAGCAAGGGTAGACAGGGGACCTACGAGCAGTACTTC. Translated, it gives CASKGRQGTYEQYF.